The clone carrying this TCR beta chain turned up a few times. Its specificity is not known. Here immunoSEQ multiplex PCR was the method, and the copy in TCRdb shows in-frame clones only, minus some. The table lists fewer than 120,000 clones, 65% to 85% of them singletons, with approximately 4.6% in the top ten. The germline V gene encodes CDR1 MDHEN and CDR2 SYDVKM. This CDR3 comprises 15 residues. V lost 4 bases to trimming and J lost 6 bases; unmatched junction nucleotides: 5. These data originate in a study of T cell responses to AZD1222 COVID-19 vaccine. General study points: Repertoires were collected only later (after the peak T cell response had occurred). Donors in the cohort were predominantly white British and more often female, and clonal diversity was possibly underestimated.

The receptor comes from an adult in good health. Sample: peripheral blood, taken on day 0 of AZD1222 vaccination. V is TRBV28 and J is TRBJ1-4; TRBD1 aligns across 10 bases. The CDR3 DNA follows: TGTGCCAGCAGTTCCCGGGACAGGGGTTATGAAAAACTGTTTTTT. The encoded protein is CASSSRDRGYEKLFF.